This TCR beta chain originates from a study of CD8 T cells in ankylosing spondylitis (dated 2017 in TCRdb). For the study in its entirety: The study profiled T cell receptor beta repertoires in healthy donors and ankylosing spondylitis patients to find disease-linked TCR variants. The whole study cohort included 85 to 120 healthy donors and 20 to 30 ankylosing spondylitis patients. Peripheral blood was sampled, and synovial fluid was also collected from ankylosing spondylitis patients.

Here is what the overall study found, with its caveats: A TCR beta motif made up of several highly homologous amino acid variants appeared to be characteristic of blood from ankylosing spondylitis patients. Some motif variants had previously been reported in the synovial fluid and blood of reactive arthritis patients, which suggests shared mechanisms of disease initiation. The disease-linked clones were reported to be significantly enriched in matched synovial fluid samples from ankylosing spondylitis patients. In peripheral blood, the disease-linked clones were found at relatively low frequencies and had a CD8+ phenotype.

The sample holds a few counts of this clonotype. This receptor's antigen is unknown. The sample holds no much larger clone one base away, and base qualities are not on file. Sequenced on an Illumina HiSeq 2500. TCR beta libraries were prepared by quantitative 5'-RACE with molecular barcodes. In the paper's pipeline: Disease-linked TCR variants were identified with a new computational method built on a probabilistic model of VDJ rearrangement. TCRdb reprocessing: public reads trimmed at Q25 with fastp, clones called with MiXCR, in-frame beta chains kept. Here each entry gathers all rows of one CDR3 protein and keeps the most common genes and DNA. It is TCRdb's table, rather than the study itself, that gives the V and J calls and clone size. Here the sample has about 130,000 distinct CDR3 sequences; about 7% occur a single time. The top ten hold roughly 12% of the sample. The junction shows trimming of 4 bases on V and 4 bases on J, plus 11 bases between the germline ends. The CDR3 goes from the cysteine to the phenylalanine over 13 residues. The only DNA kept is the CDR3, 39 bases in frame from the first base. The germline V gene (reference sequence) sets CDR1 to SGHNT and CDR2 to YYREEE.

This receptor chain uses TRBV5-4 and TRBJ1-2, with no confidently assigned D gene. What was sequenced was blood, either unsorted or a sorted T cell fraction (not recorded which). The sequence came from a female donor with ankylosing spondylitis or in good health (not recorded which). The DNA reads TGTGCCAGCAGCAAAGAGGGAGGCTATGGCTACACCTTC. This codes for CASSKEGGYGYTF. The reference TRBV5-4 and TRBJ1-2 proteins fill in what lies around the CDR3, so the full variable domain reads ETGVTQSPTHLIKTRGQQVTLRCSSQSGHNTVSWYQQALGQGPQFIFQYYREEENGRGNFPPRFSGLQFPNYSSELNVNALELDDSALYLCASSKEGGYGYTFGSGTRLTVV.